Listed below are T cell receptor beta chains from one sample, sequenced in a study of blood T cell repertoires in COVID-19. TCRdb's table, derived via immunoSEQ multiplex PCR, lists solely in-frame clones and lacks some. The sample lists 75,000 to 90,000 clones, around four fifths occurring once. The sample was peripheral blood. The receptors stem from a human donor in a cohort sampled during active COVID-19. Each CDR3 is given with its conserved first and last residue. A D gene is named only where the DNA matches it firmly. Not all rows give a size; the values are once, few, many and, for expanded clones, a class.

j_call | d_call | clone_size | v_call | cdr3_nt | cdr3_aa
TRBJ1-3 | NA | NA | TRBV30 | TGTGCCTGGAGTGTACCTCGAGGGAGCTCTGGAAACACCATATATTTT | CAWSVPRGSSGNTIYF
TRBJ2-7 | TRBD1 | NA | TRBV6-6 | TGTGCCAGCAGTCCCCGACAGGGAGACAGGGAGCAGTACTTC | CASSPRQGDREQYF
TRBJ1-1 | TRBD1 | once | TRBV9 | TGTGCCAGCAGCGAAGGGACAGGGCTGGCGGTGAACACTGAAGCTTTCTTT | CASSEGTGLAVNTEAFF
TRBJ2-7 | TRBD1 | NA | TRBV6-5 | TGTGCCACCCGGACAGGGGGAATGGGATACGAGCAGTACTTC | CATRTGGMGYEQYF
TRBJ2-1 | TRBD2 | NA | TRBV13 | TGTGCCAGCAGCTTAGTGCGGGGGGCTAAGGGTAACAATGAGCAGTTCTTC | CASSLVRGAKGNNEQFF
TRBJ2-1 | NA | NA | TRBV5-1 | TGCGCCAGCAGCCCGCGGGGTGGGTCGGGCAATGAGCAGTTCTTC | CASSPRGGSGNEQFF
TRBJ1-3 | NA | NA | TRBV20-1 | TGCAGTGCTAGTAAGGTCCAGGGAGGCTCTGGAAACACCATATATTTT | CSASKVQGGSGNTIYF
TRBJ1-1 | NA | NA | TRBV13 | TGTGCCAGCAGCCCACGTATGGGGAGCGCTGAAGCTTTCTTT | CASSPRMGSAEAFF
TRBJ2-5 | TRBD1 | NA | TRBV19 | TGTGCCAGTAGTATAAAGGGACAGGTCGGGGAGACCCAGTACTTC | CASSIKGQVGETQYF
TRBJ1-4 | NA | NA | TRBV23-1 | TGCGCCAGCAGTCCCACACTCGGACAGAGTAATGAAAAACTGTTTTTT | CASSPTLGQSNEKLFF
TRBJ1-6 | TRBD1 | few | TRBV10-1 | TGCGCCAGCAGCCGGACAGGGAATTCACCCCTCCACTTT | CASSRTGNSPLHF
TRBJ1-4 | NA | once | TRBV28 | TGTGCCAGCAGTTTGGCGGGAAATGAAAAACTGTTTTTT | CASSLAGNEKLFF
TRBJ2-7 | TRBD1 | NA | TRBV28 | TGTGCCAGCAGCTGGGGGACAGGGGCCTACGAGCAGTACTTC | CASSWGTGAYEQYF
TRBJ2-1 | TRBD2 | NA | TRBV5-1 | TGCGCCAGCAGCTCCTTGGGACTAAAGGGAAGCTCCTACAATGAGCAGTTCTTC | CASSSLGLKGSSYNEQFF
TRBJ1-5 | NA | NA | TRBV19 | TGTGCCAGTAGTATTGTGGAGGGTGCTCAGCCCCAGCATTTT | CASSIVEGAQPQHF
TRBJ1-1 | TRBD1 | NA | TRBV2 | TGTGCCATAAGGGACAGGGGGAACACTGAAGCTTTCTTT | CAIRDRGNTEAFF
TRBJ1-4 | NA | NA | TRBV4-1 | TGCGCCAGCAGCCAAGACAGGGCTAAGGAAAAACTGTTTTTT | CASSQDRAKEKLFF
TRBJ1-1 | NA | NA | TRBV19 | TGTGCCAGTAGTCCCCGTCACATCAGGGGCCCTAATATGAACACTGAAGCTTTCTTT | CASSPRHIRGPNMNTEAFF
TRBJ1-1 | TRBD1 | few | TRBV5-1 | TGCGCCAGCAGTTTGACAGGGACGAACACTGAAGCTTTCTTT | CASSLTGTNTEAFF
TRBJ2-2 | NA | NA | TRBV7-2 | TGTGCCAGCAGCTCGCGGGGCAGGGAATACGGGGAGCTGTTTTTT | CASSSRGREYGELFF
TRBJ2-1 | TRBD2 | NA | TRBV5-1 | TGCGCCACCTGCCGGGGGGGCCTTGAGAATGAGCAGTTCTTC | CATCRGGLENEQFF
TRBJ2-4 | NA | NA | TRBV30 | TGTGCCTGGAACGCCCAGGGGGCCAAAAACATTCAGTACTTC | CAWNAQGAKNIQYF
TRBJ2-3 | TRBD2 | NA | TRBV7-3 | TGTGCCAGCAGCTTACAAGCGGGAGCTGGGTCGCAGTATTTT | CASSLQAGAGSQYF
TRBJ1-2 | NA | NA | TRBV19 | TGTGCCGGCAGGGGCCTAGACTATGGCTACACCTTC | CAGRGLDYGYTF
TRBJ2-3 | TRBD2 | NA | TRBV11-2 | TGTGCCAGCAGCGCGAGGATAGCGGGAGGCACAGATACGCAGTATTTT | CASSARIAGGTDTQYF
TRBJ1-2 | NA | NA | TRBV18 | TGTGCCAGCTCACCGAGGCAGATGGATGGCTACACCTTC | CASSPRQMDGYTF
TRBJ2-5 | TRBD1 | NA | TRBV29-1 | TGCAGCGTAGGAACCGGGACAGGTTTTGGGGGGCGTGAGACCCAGTACTTC | CSVGTGTGFGGRETQYF
TRBJ2-1 | NA | NA | TRBV6-5 | TGTGCCAGCAGTTACAGGCGGGCTCATCACAATGAGCAGTTCTTC | CASSYRRAHHNEQFF
TRBJ1-1 | NA | NA | TRBV18 | TGTGCCAGCTCACCACCAGCAGGTCATGAGGGAACTGAAGCTTTCTTT | CASSPPAGHEGTEAFF
TRBJ1-1 | NA | NA | TRBV1 | TGCACCAGCAGCCAAGAGTCCGTGGAGGGTGAAGCTTTCTTT | CTSSQESVEGEAFF
TRBJ2-5 | TRBD1 | NA | TRBV5-8 | TGTGCCAGCAGCCTCGGGGGACAGGGGGGCCAAGAGACCCAGTACTTC | CASSLGGQGGQETQYF